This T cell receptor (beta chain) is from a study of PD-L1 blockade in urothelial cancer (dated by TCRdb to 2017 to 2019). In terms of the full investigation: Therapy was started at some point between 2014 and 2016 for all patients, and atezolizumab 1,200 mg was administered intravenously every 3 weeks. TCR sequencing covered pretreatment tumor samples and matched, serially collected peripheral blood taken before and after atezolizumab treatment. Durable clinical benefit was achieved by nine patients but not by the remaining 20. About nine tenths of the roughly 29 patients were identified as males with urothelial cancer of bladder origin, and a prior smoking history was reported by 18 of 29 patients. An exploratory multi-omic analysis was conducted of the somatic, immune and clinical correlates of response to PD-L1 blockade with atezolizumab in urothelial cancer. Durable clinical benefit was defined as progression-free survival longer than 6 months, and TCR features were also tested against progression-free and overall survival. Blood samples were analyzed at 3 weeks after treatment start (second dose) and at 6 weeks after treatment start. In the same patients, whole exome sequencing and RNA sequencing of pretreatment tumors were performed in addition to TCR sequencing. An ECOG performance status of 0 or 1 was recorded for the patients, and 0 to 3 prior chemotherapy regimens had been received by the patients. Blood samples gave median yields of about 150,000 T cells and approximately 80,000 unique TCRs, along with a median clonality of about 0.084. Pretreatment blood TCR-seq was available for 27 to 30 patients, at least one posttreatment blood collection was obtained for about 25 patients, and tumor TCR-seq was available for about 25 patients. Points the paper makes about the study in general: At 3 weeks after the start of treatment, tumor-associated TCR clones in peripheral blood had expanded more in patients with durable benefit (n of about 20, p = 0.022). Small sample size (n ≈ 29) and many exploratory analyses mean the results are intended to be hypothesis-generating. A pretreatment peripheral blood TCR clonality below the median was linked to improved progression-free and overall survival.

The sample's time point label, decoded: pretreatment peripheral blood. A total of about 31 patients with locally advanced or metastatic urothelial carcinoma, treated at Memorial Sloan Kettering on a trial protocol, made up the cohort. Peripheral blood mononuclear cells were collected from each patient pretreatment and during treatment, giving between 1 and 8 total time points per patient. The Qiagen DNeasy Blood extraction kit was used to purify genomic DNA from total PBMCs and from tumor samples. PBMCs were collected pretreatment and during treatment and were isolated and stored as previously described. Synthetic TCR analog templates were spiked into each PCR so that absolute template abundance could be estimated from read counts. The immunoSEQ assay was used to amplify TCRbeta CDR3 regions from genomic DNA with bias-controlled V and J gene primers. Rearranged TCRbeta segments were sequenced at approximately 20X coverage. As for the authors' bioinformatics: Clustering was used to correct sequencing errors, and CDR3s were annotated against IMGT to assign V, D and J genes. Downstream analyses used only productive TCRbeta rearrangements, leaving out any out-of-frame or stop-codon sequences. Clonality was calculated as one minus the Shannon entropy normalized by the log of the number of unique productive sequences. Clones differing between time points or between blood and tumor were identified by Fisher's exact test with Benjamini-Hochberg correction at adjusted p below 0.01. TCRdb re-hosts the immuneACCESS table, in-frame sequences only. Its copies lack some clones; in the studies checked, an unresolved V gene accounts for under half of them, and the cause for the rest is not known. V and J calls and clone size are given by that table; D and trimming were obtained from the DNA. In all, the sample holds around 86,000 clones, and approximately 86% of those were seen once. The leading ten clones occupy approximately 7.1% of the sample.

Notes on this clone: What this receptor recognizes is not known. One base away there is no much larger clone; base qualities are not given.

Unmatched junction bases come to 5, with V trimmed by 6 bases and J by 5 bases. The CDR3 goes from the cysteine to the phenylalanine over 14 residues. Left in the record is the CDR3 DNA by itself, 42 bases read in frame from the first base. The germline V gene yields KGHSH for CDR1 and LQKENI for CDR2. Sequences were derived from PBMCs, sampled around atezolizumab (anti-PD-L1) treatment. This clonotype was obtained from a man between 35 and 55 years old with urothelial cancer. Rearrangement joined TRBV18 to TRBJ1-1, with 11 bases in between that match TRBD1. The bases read TGTGCCAGCTCCCTTGGGACAGGGGGGACTGAAGCTTTCTTT. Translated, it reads CASSLGTGGTEAFF.